What follows are 2 T cell receptor beta chains derived from one specimen sequenced in a study of Graves' ophthalmopathy and Graves' hyperthyroidism. RNA transcripts served as template for amplifying TCR beta CDR3 sequences. Amplification began with first-round RT-PCR using HTBI primers, then second-round multiplex PCR was performed. TCRdb re-derived calls from the multiplex PCR reads in MiXCR, one entry per CDR3 protein. The table lists around 400,000 distinct CDR3 sequences, about 16% of them singletons. Material for sequencing was peripheral blood. These receptors originate from a woman aged 18-30 years with Graves' ophthalmopathy.

This clonotype was counted at least ten times. The CDR3 is CASSTHWDGGYEQYF. CDR3 sequence (DNA): TGTGCCAGCAGCACCCACTGGGACGGAGGCTACGAGCAGTACTTC. V gene TRBV9 combines with J gene TRBJ2-7; D could derive from TRBD1 or TRBD2 (5 bases each). The CDR3 extends over 15 amino acids. CDR1 and CDR2 (germline): SGDLS, YYNGEE. V was pared by 4 bases and J by 3 bases, with 17 bases between.

The gene calls are TRBV6-2 or TRBV6-3 and TRBJ2-7; D gene ambiguous. From germline, CDR1 is MNHEY and CDR2 SVGEGT. Trimming removed 8 bases from V and 4 bases from J, with 21 bases in between. The CDR3 is made up of 15 amino acids. The CDR3 loop reads CASHPPDKGGYEQYF. The CDR3 DNA reads as TGTGCCAGCCATCCCCCCGACAAGGGCGGATACGAGCAGTACTTC.